These T cell receptor beta chains were read from a single sample in a study of identical twins. TCRdb re-called the 5' RACE reads through MiXCR, storing one row per CDR3 protein. The sample shows roughly 720,000 distinct CDR3 sequences, around a sixth of them seen only once. Separately, the same data were catalogued under a study of T cells expressing NK-cell markers.

The sequencing input was PBMCs. The receptors shown here come from a woman in her late teens or twenties in good health. CDR3s include the opening cysteine and the closing phenylalanine or tryptophan. Each record gives: J gene, V gene, CDR3 protein.

j_gene: TRBJ2-7
v_gene: TRBV30
CDR3aa: CAWTDRASGEQYF

j_gene: TRBJ1-5
v_gene: TRBV20-1
CDR3aa: CSARRGQAGQPQHF

j_gene: TRBJ1-1
v_gene: TRBV12-3/TRBV12-4
CDR3aa: CASSFELEETEAFF

j_gene: TRBJ2-7
v_gene: TRBV12-3/TRBV12-4
CDR3aa: CASSSPKGGRYEQYF

j_gene: TRBJ2-1
v_gene: TRBV15
CDR3aa: CATSRAGLAGYNEQFF

j_gene: TRBJ2-1
v_gene: TRBV29-1
CDR3aa: CSVEDLTSGRDEQFF

j_gene: TRBJ2-1
v_gene: TRBV10-1
CDR3aa: CASSGPTSHEQFF

j_gene: TRBJ2-7
v_gene: TRBV20-1
CDR3aa: CSAPLAGQNEQYF

j_gene: TRBJ2-2
v_gene: TRBV11-2
CDR3aa: CASSLLRGRNTGELFF

j_gene: TRBJ2-1
v_gene: TRBV10-1
CDR3aa: CASHEGGTRPDNEQFF

j_gene: TRBJ2-1
v_gene: TRBV13
CDR3aa: CASSIPSGGMNEQFF

j_gene: TRBJ2-6
v_gene: TRBV5-1
CDR3aa: CASSPFSRAGANVLTF

j_gene: TRBJ2-2
v_gene: TRBV9
CDR3aa: CASNSDTGRSNTGELFF

j_gene: TRBJ2-1
v_gene: TRBV29-1
CDR3aa: CSVVGGTTYNEQFF

j_gene: TRBJ2-7
v_gene: TRBV27
CDR3aa: CASSPRGHGGYEQYF

j_gene: TRBJ2-5
v_gene: TRBV5-1
CDR3aa: CASSSPIWEETQYF

j_gene: TRBJ2-3
v_gene: TRBV20-1
CDR3aa: CSAEPAGPTDTQYF

j_gene: TRBJ1-1
v_gene: TRBV12-3/TRBV12-4
CDR3aa: CASTIADGRRVRAFF

j_gene: TRBJ1-6
v_gene: TRBV5-1
CDR3aa: CASSSRTGDSPLHF

j_gene: TRBJ1-5
v_gene: TRBV29-1
CDR3aa: CSVGWQGYSNQPQHF

j_gene: TRBJ2-1
v_gene: TRBV7-6
CDR3aa: CASSLTSGTRYNEQFF

j_gene: TRBJ2-3
v_gene: TRBV6-2/TRBV6-3
CDR3aa: CASSRSGGGDTQYF

j_gene: TRBJ2-5
v_gene: TRBV7-2
CDR3aa: CASSFFLTSLKETQYF

j_gene: TRBJ2-1
v_gene: TRBV7-6
CDR3aa: CASSSGLGNYNEQFF

j_gene: TRBJ1-1
v_gene: TRBV12-3/TRBV12-4
CDR3aa: CASSFGVMNTEAFF

j_gene: TRBJ2-7
v_gene: TRBV5-5
CDR3aa: CASSLLATYGYEQYF

j_gene: TRBJ2-1
v_gene: TRBV12-5
CDR3aa: CASGPPLAGGYNEQFF

j_gene: TRBJ2-1
v_gene: TRBV15
CDR3aa: CATRGSSYNEQFF

j_gene: TRBJ1-1
v_gene: TRBV7-2
CDR3aa: CASSVSLQGRTEAFF

j_gene: TRBJ2-3
v_gene: TRBV15
CDR3aa: CATRGMGLADGSTDTQYF

j_gene: TRBJ1-4
v_gene: TRBV5-1
CDR3aa: CASSGPGQLEEKLFF

j_gene: TRBJ2-1
v_gene: TRBV9
CDR3aa: CASSGGPGTSRYNEQFF

j_gene: TRBJ2-7
v_gene: TRBV29-1
CDR3aa: CSVAKGNLAEQYF

j_gene: TRBJ2-1
v_gene: TRBV29-1
CDR3aa: CSASSGGWGNEQFF

j_gene: TRBJ2-1
v_gene: TRBV10-3
CDR3aa: CAISGTTSSYNEQFF

j_gene: TRBJ1-6
v_gene: TRBV5-1
CDR3aa: CASSTGQGASPLHF

j_gene: TRBJ2-2
v_gene: TRBV7-3
CDR3aa: CASSLEFAGELFF

j_gene: TRBJ2-7
v_gene: TRBV6-2/TRBV6-3
CDR3aa: CASSYPTKQYF

j_gene: TRBJ2-2
v_gene: TRBV20-1
CDR3aa: CSARGDSLRELFF

j_gene: TRBJ2-7
v_gene: TRBV10-3
CDR3aa: CAISGGLVVYF

j_gene: TRBJ2-7
v_gene: TRBV20-1
CDR3aa: CSAEGQLPYEQYF